The 5 T cell receptor beta chains listed next were all sequenced from one sample in a study of T cell changes during pregnancy in multiple sclerosis. TCRdb's table, derived via immunoSEQ multiplex PCR, lists solely in-frame clones and lacks some. Of some 70,000 clones detected, about 90% appear once; the ten largest clones hold around 9.5%. The source was peripheral blood, collected after pregnancy. The receptor set was obtained from a female donor in good health, enrolled as a control in a pregnancy study.

The rearrangement uses TRBV5-4 and TRBJ2-7; D is undetermined. CDR3 length: 15 residues. Trimming pared 3 bases from V and 3 bases from J, leaving 16 bases between. The germline V gene encodes CDR1 SGHNT and CDR2 YYREEE (reference sequence). The CDR3 spells CASSSPGPHNYEQYF. CDR3 bases: TGTGCCAGCAGCTCACCGGGTCCCCATAACTACGAGCAGTACTTC.

The CDR3 loop is CASSSGRDTGELFF. The CDR3 DNA reads TGTGCCAGCAGTAGCGGGAGGGACACCGGGGAGCTGTTTTTT. The chain has TRBV6-4 and TRBJ2-2; 10 bases map to TRBD2. With V trimmed by 5 bases and J by 3 bases, 0 bases remained unmatched. The length of the CDR3 is 14 residues. CDR1 is MRHNA and CDR2 is SNTAGT in the germline V gene.

The chain has TRBV30 and TRBJ1-1; TRBD1 is a possible D gene (5 bases). CDR1 and CDR2 (germline): GTSNPN, SVGIG (reference sequence). The V and J ends lost 5 bases and 5 bases respectively, with 24 bases between them. This CDR3 has 16 residues. The chain's CDR3 is CAWDPWAGRARTEAFF. Here the CDR3 DNA reads TGTGCCTGGGACCCCTGGGCGGGGCGAGCGAGGACTGAAGCTTTCTTT.

CDR3 amino acids: CASSPTGRGAGGEQYF. The CDR3 DNA follows: TGTGCCAGCAGCCCGACGGGGCGGGGGGCAGGGGGCGAGCAGTACTTC. The chain carries TRBV7-9 and TRBJ2-7, with a tentative D call TRBD2 (8 bases). Germline CDR1 reads SEHNR; CDR2 reads FQNEAQ (reference sequence). This CDR3 is built from 16 residues. Trimming took off 5 bases at V and 6 bases at J, with 23 bases between the two ends.

V is TRBV5-1 and J is TRBJ1-4; a possible D gene is TRBD1 (6 bases). V dropped 2 bases and J dropped 3 bases, with 11 bases sitting between them. This CDR3 has 15 amino acids. The germline CDR1 and CDR2 sequences are SGHRS and YFSETQ. The CDR3 nucleotides read TGCGCCAGCAGCTTAGGGGGGGCGGCTAATGAAAAACTGTTTTTT. The encoded protein is CASSLGGAANEKLFF.